Below, 21 T cell receptor beta chains from the same sample are listed, as sequenced in a study of identical twins. TCRdb fed the 5' RACE reads into MiXCR, producing one record per CDR3 protein. The data show roughly 690,000 distinct CDR3 sequences, about 20% seen once. The same sample was also used in a study of T cells expressing NK-cell markers.

Sequenced material: PBMCs. The receptors originated from a woman under 30 in good health.

The rearrangement joins TRBV10-3 to TRBJ2-5, with D unclear. This CDR3 is built from 18 residues. CDR1 is ENHRY and CDR2 is SYGVKD in the germline V gene. Trimming left V 10 bases short and J 5 bases short, with 32 bases between. In DNA form, the CDR3 reads TGTGCCACCAGCCAATCTATTTTGCTATGGTATCAGAATGAGACCCAGTACTTC. This translates into CATSQSILLWYQNETQYF.

This clonotype occurred many times. This rearrangement joins TRBV25-1 to TRBJ1-2; D remains ambiguous. Trimming removed 1 base from V and 2 bases from J, with 8 bases in between. The CDR3 length is 14 residues. Germline V gene data show CDR1 as MGHDK and CDR2 as SYGVNS. CDR3 amino acids: CASSESWLNYGYTF. The CDR3, as DNA: TGTGCCAGCAGTGAATCGTGGCTGAACTATGGCTACACCTTC.

V is TRBV6-1 and J is TRBJ1-1; possibly TRBD1 for D (5 bases). V shed 7 bases and J shed 6 bases, with 18 bases lying between them. The CDR3 extends over 14 amino acids. Germline V gene data show CDR1 as MNHNS and CDR2 as SASEGT. This CDR3 reads CASTRDSGIPEAFF. DNA for the CDR3: TGTGCCAGCACCCGGGACTCCGGAATACCTGAAGCTTTCTTT.

This clonotype was seen more than once but under ten times. V usage is TRBV20-1 and J usage is TRBJ2-1, with 8 nucleotides matching TRBD2. The CDR3 length is 15 residues. Losses at the gene ends were 2 bases for V and 3 bases for J; bases not matched to a gene: 6. Germline V gives CDR1 DFQATT, CDR2 SNEGSKA (reference sequence). CDR3 DNA: TGCAGTGCTAGAATGGCGGGGGGCCGCTACAATGAGCAGTTCTTC. Residues: CSARMAGGRYNEQFF.

J is TRBJ2-3 and V is TRBV10-3; D might be TRBD1 or TRBD2, each matching 5 bases. Trimming removed 11 bases from V and 6 bases from J, with 12 bases in between. This CDR3 has 11 residues. Germline assignment: CDR1 ENHRY and CDR2 SYGVKD. In DNA form, the CDR3 reads TGTGCCGTAAGGGACGCGGATACGCAGTATTTT. This gives the protein CAVRDADTQYF.

This clonotype was detected ten times or more. The chain uses TRBV29-1 and TRBJ2-1, with D perhaps TRBD2 (6 bases). The CDR3 length is 14 residues. In germline, CDR1 is SQVTM, CDR2 ANQGSEA. Trimming left V 6 bases short and J 3 bases short, with 15 bases between. The CDR3 protein is CSVPGRDVYNEQFF. DNA for the CDR3: TGCAGCGTCCCGGGGCGGGACGTCTACAATGAGCAGTTCTTC.

This clonotype has just a few counts. The rearrangement joins TRBV18 to TRBJ2-2, with D tentatively TRBD2 (6 bases). V lost 5 bases and J 6 bases, leaving 16 bases between the germline ends. This CDR3 contains 15 residues. The germline V gene has CDR1 KGHSH and CDR2 LQKENI. The CDR3, as DNA: TGTGCCAGCTCAACCTCTGGAGGGCTGGCCGGGGAGCTGTTTTTT. Amino acid sequence: CASSTSGGLAGELFF. Full variable domain (remainder filled in from reference TRBV18 and TRBJ2-2): NAGVMQNPRHLVRRRGQEARLRCSPMKGHSHVYWYRQLPEEGLKFMVYLQKENIIDESGMPKERFSAEFPKEGPSILRIQQVVRGDSAAYFCASSTSGGLAGELFFGEGSRLTVL.

This chain joins TRBV6-1 and TRBJ1-5; 10 bases fit TRBD1. V lost 6 bases, J lost 0 bases, and 5 bases stayed unmatched. Per germline, CDR1 MNHNS and CDR2 SASEGT. The CDR3 consists of 16 residues. In DNA form, the CDR3 reads TGTGCCAGCAGCCCCCGACAGGGGGCTAGCAATCAGCCCCAGCATTTT. Amino acids: CASSPRQGASNQPQHF.

This clonotype was seen only a few times. The gene calls are TRBV9 and TRBJ1-6, with D possibly being TRBD1 (5 bases). Trimming removed 3 bases at V and 9 bases at J, with 13 bases between. Germline V gene lookup returns CDR1 SGDLS and CDR2 YYNGEE. The CDR3 runs 14 residues. CDR3 in amino acids: CASSAQGRGSPLHF. CDR3 nucleotides: TGTGCCAGCAGCGCTCAGGGAAGAGGTTCACCCCTCCACTTT.

This clonotype occurred a few times. V usage is TRBV13 and J usage is TRBJ2-5, with 7 nucleotides matching TRBD2. The CDR3 is 14 amino acids. Losses at the gene ends were 3 bases for V and 4 bases for J; bases not matched to a gene: 5. CDR1 PRHDT and CDR2 FYEKMQ come from the germline V gene (reference sequence). This CDR3 reads CASSFSGRLETQYF. The CDR3 DNA reads as TGTGCCAGCAGCTTCTCCGGGAGGCTAGAGACCCAGTACTTC.

This clonotype was counted between two and nine times. The chain employs TRBV6-5 and TRBJ2-7, with a possible D match to TRBD1 (7 bases). Germline CDR1 and CDR2: MNHEY and SVGAGI. The CDR3 length is 15 residues. V gave up 2 bases and J gave up 2 bases, with 13 bases separating them. CDR3 sequence reads: CASSYVGGTAYEQYF. Here the CDR3 DNA reads TGTGCCAGCAGTTACGTAGGGGGGACAGCCTACGAGCAGTACTTC.

This chain joins TRBV10-3 and TRBJ2-1; 10 bases line up with TRBD1. V trimming: 7 bases; J trimming: 4 bases; junction bases outside the gene matches: 4. The length of the CDR3 is 14 residues. Germline V lookup: CDR1 ENHRY, CDR2 SYGVKD. This CDR3 is CAITPGQGYNEQFF. CDR3 DNA sequence: TGTGCCATCACCCCGGGACAGGGGTACAATGAGCAGTTCTTC.

There are a few counts of this clonotype. This chain uses TRBV7-2 with TRBJ2-7; TRBD2 agrees at 12 bases. The CDR3 consists of 14 residues. V dropped 3 bases and J dropped 4; count of bases not matched to a gene: 1. Germline CDR1 SGHTA, CDR2 FQGNSA. DNA for the CDR3: TGTGCCAGCAGCTTTGGACTAGCGGGGTACGAGCAGTACTTC. It is translated as CASSFGLAGYEQYF.

The chain employs TRBV12-3 or TRBV12-4 and TRBJ1-2; 11 nucleotides match TRBD1. The length of the CDR3 is 15 residues. Germline trimming cut 6 bases from V and 7 bases from J; bases unmatched to any gene: 10. In DNA form, the CDR3 reads TGTGCCAGCAGCCCTCTCGGACAGGGGGCGCCTGGCTACACCTTC. It codes for CASSPLGQGAPGYTF.

The chain is built from TRBV12-3 or TRBV12-4 and TRBJ1-2; 7 bases agree with TRBD1. The J segment lost 1 base and the V segment lost 5 bases, leaving 7 bases of the junction unmatched. This CDR3 has 15 residues. CDR3 region: CASSPTGNNNYGYTF. CDR3 nucleotides: TGTGCCAGCAGTCCGACAGGGAACAATAACTATGGCTACACCTTC.

The chain uses TRBV20-1 and TRBJ2-4; 9 bases agree with TRBD1. CDR3 length equals 13 residues. The germline V gene has CDR1 DFQATT and CDR2 SNEGSKA (reference sequence). Trimming took 5 bases from V and 2 from J; bases not matched to a gene: 1. This CDR3 is CSADRGSKNIQYF. In DNA, the CDR3 is TGCAGTGCTGACAGGGGGTCCAAAAACATTCAGTACTTC.

The chain has TRBV4-3 and TRBJ2-3, with 10 bases that match TRBD1. In germline, CDR1 is LGHNA, CDR2 YSLEER. This CDR3 is 15 amino acids long. V trimming: 4 bases; J trimming: 2 bases; junction bases outside the gene matches: 3. The DNA of the CDR3 is TGCGCCAGCAGCCGGACAGGGGGGAACACAGATACGCAGTATTTT. Residues: CASSRTGGNTDTQYF.

Ten or more counts support this clonotype. The genes are TRBV6-1 and TRBJ2-7; 7 bases line up with TRBD2. Germline values: CDR1 MNHNS, CDR2 SASEGT. The CDR3 sequence is 14 residues long. Trimming took 7 bases from V and 0 from J; bases not matched to a gene: 6. The CDR3 region has the DNA TGTGCCAGCAAATCCATAGCGGGCTCCTACGAGCAGTACTTC. Encoded protein: CASKSIAGSYEQYF.

The chain links TRBV7-2 to TRBJ2-3; D not resolved. Trimming cost V 1 base and J 5 bases, with 16 bases left between them. This CDR3 is built from 16 residues. Per germline, CDR1 SGHTA and CDR2 FQGNSA. The CDR3 DNA follows: TGTGCCAGCAGCTTAGGCGGCCCGCGTCTAGGAGATACGCAGTATTTT. The encoded protein is CASSLGGPRLGDTQYF.

This clonotype has ten or more counts. The DNA for the CDR3 is TGTGCCAGCAGCCCTCTCCGGGGTTACCAAGAGACCCAGTACTTC. Its translation: CASSPLRGYQETQYF. The gene calls are TRBV6-1 and TRBJ2-5; possibly TRBD2 for D (5 bases). The CDR3 extends over 15 amino acids. The V gene's germline CDR1 is MNHNS and CDR2 SASEGT. V lost 6 bases and J 0 bases, leaving 14 bases between the germline ends.

The chain links TRBV6-1 to TRBJ2-3, with D perhaps TRBD1 (5 bases). CDR1 MNHNS and CDR2 SASEGT come from the germline V gene. This CDR3 region has 13 residues. V lost 6 bases, J lost 3 bases, and 10 bases lay in between. CDR3 in DNA: TGTGCCAGCAGGCAGACAGTGACAGATACGCAGTATTTT. Its protein is CASRQTVTDTQYF.